A selection of T cell receptor beta chains follows, all from one sample in a study of blood T cell repertoires in COVID-19. The table came from immunoSEQ multiplex PCR; TCRdb's copy has only in-frame clones and leaves some out. Here the sample spans about 170,000 clones, roughly 91% being singletons. Sequencing was carried out using peripheral blood. Receptors were obtained from a man in his late teens or twenties with COVID-19, enrolled during active disease. Both conserved end residues are part of each CDR3. D genes are given only for firm matches. Only part of the rows carry a size: once, few, many, or a class if the clone is expanded.

- | - | TRBJ2-3 | TRBV10-3 | CAISEEADTQYF | TGTGCCATCAGTGAGGAGGCAGATACGCAGTATTTT
TRBD1 | few | TRBJ2-3 | TRBV24-1 | CATSVAGQGKTQYF | TGTGCCACCAGTGTCGCGGGACAGGGAAAGACGCAGTATTTT
- | - | TRBJ2-7 | TRBV20-1 | CSARTTYEQYF | TGCAGTGCTAGGACTACCTACGAGCAGTACTTC
- | - | TRBJ2-2 | TRBV12-5 | CASGLVDAGESENTGELFF | TGTGCTAGTGGTTTGGTGGATGCTGGAGAATCTGAGAACACCGGGGAGCTGTTTTTT
TRBD1 | - | TRBJ2-1 | TRBV24-1 | CATSGLSETGIFDEQFF | TGTGCCACCAGTGGGTTATCCGAGACAGGGATCTTCGATGAGCAGTTCTTC
TRBD2 | - | TRBJ2-7 | TRBV24-1 | CATSEGGRVEQYF | TGTGCCACCAGTGAAGGCGGGAGGGTCGAGCAGTACTTC
TRBD2 | - | TRBJ2-3 | TRBV5-1 | CASSLEREGDTQYF | TGCGCCAGCAGCTTGGAGCGGGAGGGCGATACGCAGTATTTT
- | - | TRBJ1-2 | TRBV30 | CAWSLGTQANYGYTF | TGTGCCTGGAGTCTGGGCACGCAAGCTAACTATGGCTACACCTTC
- | - | TRBJ1-5 | TRBV24-1 | CATSDRWNQPQHF | TGTGCCACCAGCGACAGGTGGAATCAGCCCCAGCATTTT
TRBD1 | - | TRBJ2-2 | TRBV7-6 | CASSLGTGLNTGELFF | TGTGCCAGCAGCTTAGGGACAGGGCTTAACACCGGGGAGCTGTTTTTT
TRBD2 | - | TRBJ2-7 | TRBV4-3 | CASSQDPGGKAYEQYF | TGCGCCAGCAGCCAAGATCCGGGGGGGAAAGCCTACGAGCAGTACTTC
- | - | TRBJ2-1 | TRBV29-1 | CSVGGPQGRSYNEQFF | TGCAGCGTTGGGGGGCCCCAGGGCAGGTCCTACAATGAGCAGTTCTTC
TRBD1 | - | TRBJ2-2 | TRBV4-3 | CASSPFRGQGAGELFF | TGCGCCAGCAGCCCTTTCCGGGGACAGGGGGCCGGGGAGCTGTTTTTT
- | - | TRBJ2-1 | TRBV11-2 | CASSLELYEGNEQFF | TGTGCCAGCAGCTTAGAACTTTACGAGGGCAATGAGCAGTTCTTC
TRBD1 | - | TRBJ1-1 | TRBV6-5 | CASSPGGGATEAFF | TGTGCCAGCAGTCCGGGAGGGGGCGCGACTGAAGCTTTCTTT
TRBD1 | - | TRBJ1-2 | TRBV6-5 | CASMAGGDYGYTF | TGTGCCAGCATGGCAGGGGGCGACTATGGCTACACCTTC
TRBD2 | - | TRBJ2-2 | TRBV5-4 | CASSMTSVYTGELFF | TGTGCCAGCAGCATGACTAGCGTTTACACCGGGGAGCTGTTTTTT
TRBD1 | few | TRBJ1-1 | TRBV18 | CASSQGQGAQTEAFF | TGTGCCAGCTCACAAGGACAGGGGGCGCAGACTGAAGCTTTCTTT
TRBD2 | - | TRBJ2-7 | TRBV19 | CASSPYSGRTYEQYF | TGTGCCAGTAGTCCCTATAGCGGGAGAACCTACGAGCAGTACTTC
TRBD1 | once | TRBJ1-5 | TRBV27 | CASSFGQAPYSNQPQHF | TGTGCCAGCAGTTTTGGACAGGCGCCCTATAGCAATCAGCCCCAGCATTTT
- | - | TRBJ1-2 | TRBV13 | CASSLEGDGYTF | TGTGCCAGCAGCTTAGAAGGGGATGGCTACACCTTC
- | - | TRBJ2-7 | TRBV6-5 | CASSYSISPYEQYF | TGTGCCAGCAGTTACTCGATAAGCCCCTACGAGCAGTACTTC
- | - | TRBJ2-2 | TRBV15 | CATSNPLAAVNTGELFF | TGTGCCACCAGCAACCCTCTAGCTGCCGTTAACACCGGGGAGCTGTTTTTT
- | - | TRBJ1-1 | TRBV7-8 | CASSLSTRVNTEAFF | TGTGCCAGCAGCTTATCAACGAGAGTGAACACTGAAGCTTTCTTT
- | - | TRBJ1-5 | TRBV20-1 | CSASSVYSNQPQHF | TGCAGTGCTAGTAGCGTATATAGCAATCAGCCCCAGCATTTT
- | - | TRBJ1-5 | TRBV7-2 | CASSLGGRVDQPQHF | TGTGCCAGCAGCTTAGGTGGCAGGGTGGACCAGCCCCAGCATTTT
TRBD2 | - | TRBJ2-1 | TRBV6-5 | CASSSGTSGYNEQFF | TGTGCCAGCAGTTCCGGGACTAGCGGTTACAATGAGCAGTTCTTC
TRBD2 | once | TRBJ2-7 | TRBV28 | CASSPRLAGGYEQYF | TGTGCCAGCAGTCCCCGACTAGCAGGAGGATACGAGCAGTACTTC
- | - | TRBJ1-6 | TRBV23-1 | CASSPQSRDTSSYNSPLHF | TGCGCCAGCAGTCCCCAATCGCGGGATACGAGCTCCTATAATTCACCCCTCCACTTT
- | once | TRBJ1-2 | TRBV5-1 | CASSIVAGEFNYGYTF | TGCGCCAGCAGCATTGTTGCCGGAGAATTTAACTATGGCTACACCTTC
TRBD2 | - | TRBJ2-2 | TRBV7-2 | CASSLGLAGVTGELFF | TGTGCCAGCAGCTTAGGGCTAGCGGGAGTCACCGGGGAGCTGTTTTTT
TRBD2 | - | TRBJ2-1 | TRBV6-2/TRBV6-3 | CASSTPRREGLEQFF | TGTGCCAGCAGTACCCCGCGGCGGGAGGGACTTGAGCAGTTCTTC
- | - | TRBJ2-5 | TRBV10-3 | CAISDTVRETQYF | TGTGCCATCAGTGACACGGTTCGGGAGACCCAGTACTTC
TRBD1 | - | TRBJ1-1 | TRBV5-1 | CASSWDRNTEAFF | TGCGCCAGCAGCTGGGACAGGAACACTGAAGCTTTCTTT
TRBD1 | - | TRBJ2-3 | TRBV10-1 | CASSEGSGGDTQYF | TGCGCCAGCAGTGAAGGTTCAGGGGGAGATACGCAGTATTTT
TRBD1 | - | TRBJ2-7 | TRBV4-3 | CASSQDGADRAYEQYF | TGCGCCAGCAGCCAAGATGGGGCGGACAGGGCCTACGAGCAGTACTTC
- | - | TRBJ2-7 | TRBV14 | CASSQDPRGLEQYF | TGTGCCAGCAGCCAAGATCCCCGGGGTTTGGAGCAGTACTTC
TRBD1 | - | TRBJ2-1 | TRBV5-1 | CASSPGTGDYNEQFF | TGCGCCAGCAGCCCCGGGACAGGAGATTACAATGAGCAGTTCTTC
- | few | TRBJ2-1 | TRBV7-9 | CASSFGNEQFF | TGTGCCAGCAGCTTCGGCAATGAGCAGTTCTTC
TRBD2 | - | TRBJ2-3 | TRBV7-2 | CASSLSLGLAGPQDTQYF | TGTGCCAGCAGCCTCTCGCTTGGACTAGCGGGCCCTCAAGATACGCAGTATTTT
- | - | TRBJ2-1 | TRBV5-5 | CASSLAGTNPRHQFF | TGTGCCAGCAGCTTGGCGGGGACAAACCCACGCCATCAGTTCTTC
TRBD2 | - | TRBJ2-7 | TRBV11-3 | CASSLSGRAGEQYF | TGTGCCAGCAGCTTGAGCGGGAGGGCCGGCGAGCAGTACTTC
- | - | TRBJ1-1 | TRBV3-1/TRBV3-2 | CASSHRGGMNEAFF | TGTGCCAGCAGCCACCGGGGGGGGATGAATGAAGCTTTCTTT
- | - | TRBJ1-1 | TRBV24-1 | CATSDFGQEAFF | TGTGCCACCAGTGATTTCGGACAGGAAGCTTTCTTT
TRBD2 | - | TRBJ2-1 | TRBV4-1 | CASSPGLAEGRGEQFF | TGCGCCAGCAGCCCGGGACTAGCAGAGGGGAGGGGTGAGCAGTTCTTC
- | - | TRBJ1-2 | TRBV5-4 | CASSLTEYYGYTF | TGTGCCAGCAGCTTAACAGAGTACTATGGCTACACCTTC
TRBD2 | once | TRBJ2-1 | TRBV4-1 | CASSHLGLADLRGANEQFF | TGCGCCAGCAGCCACCTGGGACTAGCGGATCTGAGGGGAGCAAATGAGCAGTTCTTC
TRBD1 | - | TRBJ2-7 | TRBV3-1/TRBV3-2 | CASSPRTGAGEQYF | TGTGCCAGCAGCCCCCGGACAGGGGCTGGCGAGCAGTACTTC
- | - | TRBJ2-1 | TRBV7-9 | CASSPSYNEQFF | TGTGCCAGCAGCCCGAGCTACAATGAGCAGTTCTTC
- | - | TRBJ1-1 | TRBV7-6 | CASSPVGPNTEAFF | TGTGCCAGCAGCCCGGTGGGCCCCAACACTGAAGCTTTCTTT
- | once | TRBJ2-1 | TRBV30 | CAWSALGRGSSYNEQFF | TGTGCCTGGAGCGCGCTAGGACGGGGAAGCTCCTACAATGAGCAGTTCTTC
TRBD1 | - | TRBJ1-1 | TRBV30 | CAWSVDRGHTEAFF | TGTGCCTGGAGTGTCGACAGGGGGCATACTGAAGCTTTCTTT
- | - | TRBJ2-7 | TRBV9 | CASSVGGGEFDFRYF | TGTGCCAGCAGCGTAGGAGGAGGGGAGTTTGATTTTCGGTACTTC
TRBD1 | - | TRBJ1-1 | TRBV28 | CASSRTGETEAFF | TGTGCCAGCAGTCGGACAGGGGAGACTGAAGCTTTCTTT